Detailed here is one T cell receptor (beta chain). Generated by immunoSEQ multiplex PCR, the TCRdb table keeps only in-frame clones and is missing some. The data contain 100,000 or so clones, roughly 85% of them singletons. These data come from a study of blood T cell repertoires in COVID-19. The germline V and J ends were trimmed by 3 bases and 2 bases, with 8 bases remaining between them. The germline gives CDR1 LNHDA, CDR2 SQIVND (reference sequence). This CDR3 has 15 residues. The TCR sequence derives from a woman in her forties or fifties who had recovered from COVID-19. The genes are TRBV19 and TRBJ2-6, with a tentative D call TRBD2 (5 bases). Sample: PBMCs or T cells enriched from blood (not recorded which). DNA for the CDR3: TGTGCCAGTAGTATGAGGGTAGCTGGGGCCAACGTCCTGACTTTC. This sequence encodes CASSMRVAGANVLTF.